This TCR beta chain comes out of a study of a mutant IDH1 vaccine in newly diagnosed glioma. V shed 4 bases and J 3 bases; nucleotides not matched to a gene: 12. In germline, CDR1 is SGHTA, CDR2 FQGNSA. The CDR3 spans 17 residues. As concerns this clone: No antigen is known for it.

Measured with immunoSEQ multiplex PCR; TCRdb has only the in-frame clones, and not every one. Of 57,000 or so clones listed, 70% to 85% are singletons. Time point indicated: week 11, during vaccination. Doses of 300 ug of mutant IDH1 20-mer peptide were given with topical imiquimod. The chain recombines TRBV7-2 with TRBJ1-1; TRBD1 matches at 9 bases. The sample was PBMCs, taken from a glioma patient whose treatment included an IDH1 peptide vaccine. The source of this sequence is a man aged 25-40 years with glioma. The CDR3 sequence is CASSSNYRGRYYTEAFF. CDR3 nucleotide sequence: TGTGCCAGCAGCTCGAATTACAGGGGGCGTTACTACACTGAAGCTTTCTTT.